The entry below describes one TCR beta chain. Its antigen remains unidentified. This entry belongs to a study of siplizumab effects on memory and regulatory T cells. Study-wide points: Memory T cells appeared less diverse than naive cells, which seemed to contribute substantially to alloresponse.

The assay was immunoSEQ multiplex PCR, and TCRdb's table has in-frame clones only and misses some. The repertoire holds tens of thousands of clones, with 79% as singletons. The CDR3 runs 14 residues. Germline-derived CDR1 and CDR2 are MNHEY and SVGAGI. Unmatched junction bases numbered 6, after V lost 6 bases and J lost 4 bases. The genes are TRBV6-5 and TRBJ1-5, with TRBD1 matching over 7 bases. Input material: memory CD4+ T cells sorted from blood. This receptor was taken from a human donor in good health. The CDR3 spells CASSPTGSNQPQHF. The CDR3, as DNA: TGTGCCAGCAGCCCGACAGGGTCAAATCAGCCCCAGCATTTT.